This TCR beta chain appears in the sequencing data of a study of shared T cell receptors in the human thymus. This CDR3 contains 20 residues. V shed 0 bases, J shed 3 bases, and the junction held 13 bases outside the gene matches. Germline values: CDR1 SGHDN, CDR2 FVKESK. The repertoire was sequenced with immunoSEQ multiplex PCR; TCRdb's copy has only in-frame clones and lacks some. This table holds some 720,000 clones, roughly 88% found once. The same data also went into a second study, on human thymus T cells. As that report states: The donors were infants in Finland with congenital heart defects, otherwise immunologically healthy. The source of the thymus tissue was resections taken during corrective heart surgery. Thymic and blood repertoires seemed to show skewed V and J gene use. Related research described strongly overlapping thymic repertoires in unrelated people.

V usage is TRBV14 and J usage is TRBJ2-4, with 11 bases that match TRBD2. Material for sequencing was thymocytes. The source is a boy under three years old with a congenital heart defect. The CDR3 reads CASSQDRVASGRKVKNIQYF. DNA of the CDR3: TGTGCCAGCAGCCAAGATCGGGTCGCTAGCGGGAGGAAGGTCAAAAACATTCAGTACTTC.